The clone carrying this T cell receptor (beta chain) was counted between two and nine times. Produced via immunoSEQ multiplex PCR; TCRdb's table is partial and in-frame only. The sample has 200,000 to 300,000 clones, more than 80% seen once. Trimming took off 4 bases at V and 6 bases at J, with 12 bases between the two ends. This CDR3 contains 13 residues. The V gene's germline CDR1 is SEHNR and CDR2 FQNEAQ (reference sequence). This sample was taken from a study of blood T cell repertoires in COVID-19. Looking at the study overall: PBMCs, B-cell-depleted T cells, or T cells were the source of the cDNA or gDNA that made up the material.

The rearrangement uses TRBV7-9 and TRBJ1-2, with D perhaps TRBD1 (5 bases). Sequencing was carried out using peripheral blood. The TCR comes from a woman aged 80 or over with COVID-19, enrolled during active disease. In DNA form, the CDR3 reads TGTGCCAGCAGCTATAGGACGGGGGATGGCTACACCTTC. Amino acid sequence: CASSYRTGDGYTF.